The 21 T cell receptor beta chains below were found in one sample sequenced in a study of HIV-infected children after antiretroviral therapy interruption. Unique molecular identifiers were included in an RNA-based 3' RACE TCR library. TCRdb ran MiXCR on the 3' RACE reads and lists one entry per CDR3 protein. Found here are about 89,000 distinct CDR3 sequences, around 6.9% of them singletons; the top ten hold 0.85% to 1.2%. Treatment specified: PENTA 11 planned treatment interruption arm or continuous ART arm. Sequencing used CD45RA+ CD4+ T cells from PBMCs, pooled from several time points, obtained from a donor given antiretroviral therapy, either interrupted or continuous. The subset here: naive CD4+ CD45RA+ CD45RO- T cells. The origin of the receptors is a pool of human donors with HIV.

This clonotype was counted at least ten times. This chain connects TRBV5-1 to TRBJ2-3; D unresolved. V lost 1 base, J lost 2 bases, and 8 bases lay in between. This CDR3 contains 14 residues. The V gene's germline CDR1 is SGHRS and CDR2 YFSETQ. The CDR3 sequence is CASSLLQTTDTQYF. In DNA, the CDR3 is TGCGCCAGCAGCTTGCTACAGACCACAGATACGCAGTATTTT.

This clonotype showed up many times. CDR3 loop: CASSNRVYNEQFF. Here the CDR3 DNA reads TGTGCCAGCAGCAACAGGGTCTACAATGAGCAGTTCTTC. The chain couples TRBV7-2 to TRBJ2-1; a possible D gene is TRBD1 (6 bases). V lost 5 bases to trimming and J lost 3 bases, with 8 bases between them. CDR1 is SGHTA, CDR2 FQGNSA, per germline. This CDR3 has 13 residues. The whole variable domain, filled in from reference TRBV7-2 and TRBJ2-1, reads GAGVSQSPSNKVTEKGKDVELRCDPISGHTALYWYRQSLGQGLEFLIYFQGNSAPDKSGLPSDRFSAERTGGSVSTLTIQRTQQEDSAVYLCASSNRVYNEQFFGPGTRLTVL.

This clonotype has ten or more counts. This chain uses TRBV12-3 or TRBV12-4 with TRBJ1-5; 7 bases match TRBD1. The V and J ends lost 8 bases and 5 bases, in that order; junction bases with no gene match: 6. The CDR3 spans 13 residues. This CDR3 reads CASQGGVYQPQHF. The CDR3 nucleotides are TGTGCCAGCCAGGGGGGGGTTTATCAGCCCCAGCATTTT.

The chain combines TRBV12-3 or TRBV12-4 with TRBJ2-2, with D unresolved. Trimming shortened V by 2 bases and J by 4 bases, and 14 bases separated the two germline ends. The CDR3 runs to 16 residues. In nucleotides, the CDR3 is TGTGCCAGCAGTTTATCCGGGCGGAGATTCACCGGGGAGCTGTTTTTT. This codes for CASSLSGRRFTGELFF.

This clonotype was recorded a few times. The rearrangement links TRBV2 to TRBJ1-2; no clear D. V gave up 1 base and J gave up 4 bases, with 4 bases separating them. The CDR3 runs 12 residues. Germline CDR1 SNHLY, CDR2 FYNNEI. The CDR3 loop is CASSEDGYGYTF. In nucleotides, the CDR3 is TGTGCCAGCAGTGAAGATGGCTATGGCTACACCTTC. Based on the CDR3 plus reference TRBV2 and TRBJ1-2, the full variable domain is EPEVTQTPSHQVTQMGQEVILRCVPISNHLYFYWYRQILGQKVEFLVSFYNNEISEKSEIFDDQFSVERPDGSNFTLKIRSTKLEDSAMYFCASSEDGYGYTFGSGTRLTVV.

This clonotype was counted ten times or more. The chain has TRBV6-4 and TRBJ2-2; TRBD2 might be the D (5 bases). The V end lost 2 bases, the J end lost 8 bases, and 12 bases lay between the germline ends. CDR1 is MRHNA, CDR2 SNTAGT, per germline. There are 14 residues in the CDR3. DNA for the CDR3: TGTGCCAGCAGTGACCGGCCAGGCGGGGGGGAGCTGTTTTTT. Protein sequence: CASSDRPGGGELFF.

This clonotype was seen repeatedly, ten times or more. The chain employs TRBV3-1 and TRBJ1-1; D remains unclear. Trimming left V 0 bases short and J 1 base short, with 6 bases between. This CDR3 has 14 residues. Germline loops: CDR1 LGHDT, CDR2 YNNKEL (reference sequence). This chain's CDR3 is CASSQDAKNTEAFF. CDR3 coding DNA: TGTGCCAGCAGCCAAGACGCGAAGAACACTGAAGCTTTCTTT.

V is TRBV27 and J is TRBJ2-7, with TRBD1 matching 8 bases. There are 14 residues in the CDR3. In germline, CDR1 is MNHEY, CDR2 SMNVEV (reference sequence). With V trimmed by 5 bases and J by 7 bases, 10 bases remained unmatched. The CDR3 sequence: CASSPLRQGTEQYF. The CDR3 DNA follows: TGTGCCAGCAGTCCCCTTCGACAGGGGACGGAGCAGTACTTC.

Judged by abundance, this clonotype is medium-sized. The rearrangement uses TRBV13 and TRBJ2-7; 8 bases map to TRBD1. This CDR3 has 15 amino acids. V gave up 8 bases and J gave up 10 bases; unmatched junction bases: 19. From germline, CDR1 is PRHDT and CDR2 FYEKMQ (reference sequence). This CDR3 is CASSLSGTGSYEQYF. In DNA, the CDR3 is TGTGCCAGCTCTCTATCCGGGACAGGCTCCTATGAACAGTACTTC.

This clonotype appeared many times. This rearrangement joins TRBV6-6 to TRBJ2-1; D is unclear. V lost 0 bases and J 9 bases, leaving 12 bases between the germline ends. The CDR3 consists of 14 residues. The germline V gene encodes CDR1 MNHNY and CDR2 SVGAGI (reference sequence). CDR3: CASSYSIGVGEQFF. The CDR3 nucleotides are TGTGCCAGCAGTTACTCGATTGGGGTAGGTGAGCAGTTCTTC.

This chain joins TRBV27 and TRBJ1-1; 8 bases fit TRBD1. Germline lookup yields CDR1 MNHEY and CDR2 SMNVEV (reference sequence). The CDR3 extends over 15 amino acids. With V trimmed by 0 bases and J by 1 base, 1 base remained unmatched. In DNA form, the CDR3 reads TGTGCCAGCAGTTTATCTACAGGGGGGAACACTGAAGCTTTCTTT. Protein sequence: CASSLSTGGNTEAFF.

This clonotype came up a few times. V and J are TRBV20-1 and TRBJ2-7; 7 positions agree with TRBD2. Germline assignment: CDR1 DFQATT and CDR2 SNEGSKA (reference sequence). Trimming removed 0 bases from V and 3 bases from J; junction bases left unmatched: 2. The CDR3 length is 13 residues. The CDR3 DNA sequence: TGCAGTGCTAGAGATATAGCGGGCTACGAGCAGTACTTC. Translating it yields CSARDIAGYEQYF.

At least ten counts were recorded for this clonotype. This chain links TRBV6-5 with TRBJ1-6; possibly TRBD1 for D (6 bases). The germline CDR1 and CDR2 sequences are MNHEY and SVGAGI. The CDR3 loop spans 12 amino acids. Trimming left V 6 bases short and J 10 bases short, with 10 bases between. CDR3 coding DNA: TGTGCCAGCAGCCGGGGGGGCTCACCCCTCCACTTT. This translates into CASSRGGSPLHF.

This clonotype was observed many times. The CDR3 DNA follows: TGTGCCACCAGCAGATTTGACACGGGCGGGGTGGAGACCCAGTACTTC. Its translation: CATSRFDTGGVETQYF. The chain is built from TRBV15 and TRBJ2-5, with a tentative D call TRBD2 (6 bases). This CDR3 has 16 amino acids. The germline V gene encodes CDR1 LNHNV and CDR2 YYDKDF (reference sequence). Between the trimmed V and J ends, which lost 2 bases and 5 bases, there was a span of 18 bases.

This clonotype was seen ten or more times. This sequence joins TRBV11-2 and TRBJ2-1; D is unresolved. The V and J ends lost 5 bases and 7 bases respectively, with 12 bases between them. The CDR3 runs 13 residues. Germline loops: CDR1 SGHAT, CDR2 FQNNGV. In nucleotides, the CDR3 is TGTGCCAGCAGCCCCTCTTTACGGAATGAGCAGTTCTTC. Translated, it gives CASSPSLRNEQFF.

The chain carries TRBV4-1 and TRBJ1-3; no firm D call. Trimming left V 4 bases short and J 3 bases short, with 10 bases between. The V gene's germline CDR1 is MGHRA and CDR2 YSYEKL. This CDR3 spans 14 amino acids. CDR3 bases: TGCGCCAGCAGCCGATTAGGGAATGGAAACACCATATATTTT. Encoded protein: CASSRLGNGNTIYF.

This clonotype was counted at least ten times. V and J are TRBV19 and TRBJ1-2, with 8 bases aligning to TRBD1. The CDR3 extends over 14 amino acids. The V and J ends lost 9 bases and 8 bases, in that order; junction bases with no gene match: 14. CDR1 is LNHDA, CDR2 SQIVND, per germline (reference sequence). The CDR3 DNA follows: TGTGCCAGCGCGCTTCTAGGACAGGGCATAGGCTACACCTTC. This sequence encodes CASALLGQGIGYTF.

In its sample, this clonotype was seen many times. The chain has TRBV7-2 and TRBJ2-1, with D perhaps TRBD1 (5 bases). V shed 7 bases and J shed 4 bases, with 11 bases lying between them. This CDR3 has 13 residues. The germline CDR1 and CDR2 sequences are SGHTA and FQGNSA. CDR3 residues: CASTSTDYNEQFF. The CDR3 bases are TGTGCCAGCACCTCGACAGATTACAATGAGCAGTTCTTC.

This clonotype was counted many times. The chain employs TRBV20-1 and TRBJ2-5; 14 positions match TRBD2. The CDR3 length is 18 residues. The V segment lost 0 bases and the J segment 4 bases; nucleotides outside the gene matches: 10. Germline values: CDR1 DFQATT, CDR2 SNEGSKA (reference sequence). In DNA, the CDR3 is TGCAGTGCTAGAGATCGCCGTACGGGACTAGCGGGAGTAGAGACCCAGTACTTC. It specifies CSARDRRTGLAGVETQYF.

This clonotype was counted many times. This rearrangement joins TRBV23-1 to TRBJ1-1; unclear D gene. TRBV23-1 is flagged as an ORF with uncertain function. Trimming stripped 4 bases from V and 4 bases from J, with 13 bases between. The CDR3 sequence is 14 residues long. The CDR3 DNA sequence: TGCGCCAGCAGTCCGCTACGAGTTCCCACTGAAGCTTTCTTT. Its protein is CASSPLRVPTEAFF.

This clonotype has ten or more counts. This rearrangement joins TRBV29-1 to TRBJ1-6; D is undetermined. Deletions cut 6 bases from V and 7 bases from J, with 13 bases between. In germline, CDR1 is SQVTM, CDR2 ANQGSEA. The CDR3 has 13 amino acids. The chain's CDR3 is CSVGQQPNSPLHF. The CDR3 region has the DNA TGCAGCGTCGGGCAGCAGCCCAATTCACCCCTCCACTTT. Complete variable domain (other parts from reference TRBV29-1 and TRBJ1-6): SAVISQKPSRDICQRGTSLTIQCQVDSQVTMMFWYRQQPGQSLTLIATANQGSEATYESGFVIDKFPISRPNLTFSTLTVSNMSPEDSSIYLCSVGQQPNSPLHFGNGTRLTVT.